This entry lists 15 T cell receptor beta chains sequenced from one sample in a study of tumor and adjacent non-tumor tissue in lung cancer. Three rounds of nested PCR, following a modified ARM-PCR protocol, produced the TCRbeta library. TCRdb used MiXCR to reprocess the multiplex PCR reads, holding one entry per CDR3 protein. The sample records approximately 71,000 distinct CDR3 sequences, just under 60% being singletons. No cell sorting was done before RNA was extracted from the tissue. Sequenced sample: lung tumor tissue. These receptors all come from a man aged 50-59 years with non-small cell lung cancer.

As to this clonotype: A junction boundary mismatches the germline segment, possibly from a read error. The V gene is TRBV10-2, the J gene TRBJ2-2, with D perhaps matching TRBD2 (7 bases). Germline values: CDR1 WSHSY, CDR2 SAAADI. The CDR3 runs 14 residues. CDR3 coding DNA: TGCGCCAGCAATGCGGGAGTGGGGGCCGGGGAGCTATTTTTT. Its translation: CASNAGVGAGELFF.

This clonotype showed up just a few times. This rearrangement joins TRBV24-1 to TRBJ1-1; D uncertain. V lost 7 bases, J lost 1 base, and 9 bases lay in between. The germline V gene has CDR1 KGHDR and CDR2 SFDVKD. This CDR3 is 13 amino acids long. CDR3 loop: CATSATENTEAFF. The CDR3 DNA reads as TGTGCCACCAGCGCGACTGAGAACACTGAAGCTTTCTTT.

This clonotype was detected ten times or more. One end of the junction does not line up with germline, which may come from a read error. This chain links TRBV4-1 with TRBJ2-5; D uncertain. This CDR3 is built from 11 residues. CDR1 MGHRA and CDR2 YSYEKL come from the germline V gene. The CDR3 region is CASSQEGVRHF. The CDR3, as DNA: TGCGCCAGCAGCCAAGAAGGTGTCCGGCACTTC.

The chain couples TRBV11-2 to TRBJ2-2; weak D call: TRBD1 (6 bases). The germline V gene has CDR1 SGHAT and CDR2 FQNNGV. V was clipped by 7 bases and J by 5 bases, with 14 bases between them. The CDR3 contains 14 residues. The CDR3 DNA reads TGTGCCAGCACCCCTCTACAGGGTACCGGGGAGCTGTTTTTT. This translates into CASTPLQGTGELFF.

The chain couples TRBV6-2 or TRBV6-3 to TRBJ2-1; D is uncertain. Germline CDR1 MNHEY, CDR2 SVGEGT. The CDR3 runs 14 residues. With 2 bases removed from V and 0 bases from J, the gap between germline ends came to 5 bases. The chain's CDR3 is CASSYRPSYNEQFF. In DNA, the CDR3 is TGTGCCAGCAGTTACAGACCCTCCTACAATGAGCAGTTCTTC.

This clonotype was observed many times. The chain has TRBV6-1 and TRBJ2-7, with 11 bases fitting TRBD1. Germline CDR1 MNHNS, CDR2 SASEGT. Losses at the gene ends were 7 bases for V and 3 bases for J; bases not matched to a gene: 5. The CDR3 spans 14 residues. CDR3 region: CASKDRGLGYEQYF. The DNA for the CDR3 is TGTGCCAGCAAGGACAGGGGGCTTGGCTACGAGCAGTACTTC.

On this clonotype: An end of the junction does not agree with germline; a read error may underlie this. The rearrangement links TRBV6-6 to TRBJ1-1, with D hard to call. The CDR3 runs to 13 residues. Germline V CDR1 and CDR2: MNHNY, SVGAGI (reference sequence). CDR3 in DNA: TGTGCCAGCAGTCCACAGAAGAACTCTGAAGCTTTTTTT. This codes for CASSPQKNSEAFF.

A note on this clonotype: A clone one base away is much larger, so this may be a read error. This CDR3 is missing its conserved last phenylalanine or tryptophan, likely due to a read error. The chain has TRBV11-2 and TRBJ2-7, with 12 bases fitting TRBD1. Germline V gene lookup returns CDR1 SGHAT and CDR2 FQNNGV. The V segment lost 6 bases and the J segment 0 bases; nucleotides outside the gene matches: 9. The CDR3 is 17 amino acids. CDR3 in amino acids: CASSLGTGGFSSYEQYY. The CDR3 DNA sequence: TGTGCCAGCAGTCTAGGGACAGGGGGCTTTAGCTCCTACGAGCAGTACTAC.

Details on this clonotype: Sequence at one end of the junction differs from germline and may be a read error. The rearrangement uses TRBV28 and TRBJ2-5, with 11 bases lining up with TRBD2. Germline CDR1 reads MDHEN; CDR2 reads SYDVKM. This CDR3 spans 16 amino acids. The CDR3, as DNA: TGTACCAGCAGTCGCCTAGCGGGAGGCCTGGGAGAGACCCAGTACTTC. It yields the protein CTSSRLAGGLGETQYF.

For this clonotype: A read error may produce the germline difference seen at one junction end. The chain is built from TRBV19 and TRBJ2-1; D is ambiguous. CDR1 is LNHDA and CDR2 is SQIVND in the germline V gene (reference sequence). This CDR3 region has 14 residues. The CDR3 DNA reads as TGTGCCAGTAGTATCGGAGTCCAGGAGCATGAGCAGTCCTTC. Residues: CASSIGVQEHEQSF.

On this clonotype itself: Germline is not matched at one junction end, which may reflect a read error. The rearrangement links TRBV11-2 to TRBJ2-3, with 10 bases matching TRBD2. There are 16 residues in the CDR3. The germline CDR1 and CDR2 sequences are SGHAT and FQNNGV. The DNA of the CDR3 is TGTGTCAGCAGCCCGGGGAGCGGGAGGGCCCGGGATACTCAGTATTTT. Translated: CVSSPGSGRARDTQYF.

As to this clonotype: At one end the junction does not follow the germline gene, possibly because of a read error. V gene TRBV4-1 combines with J gene TRBJ1-2; D remains ambiguous. There are 13 residues in the CDR3. Germline values: CDR1 MGHRA, CDR2 YSYEKL. DNA for the CDR3: TGCGCCAGCAACTCCCCAAATAACTATGTCTACACCTTC. It translates to CASNSPNNYVYTF.

This clonotype was seen only a few times. V is TRBV14 and J is TRBJ1-3; D gene uncertain. V lost 4 bases to trimming and J lost 0 bases, with 7 bases between them. The CDR3 length is 14 residues. The germline gives CDR1 SGHDN, CDR2 FVKESK. The DNA of the CDR3 is TGTGCCAGCAGCCCCGTCTTCTCTGGAAACACCATATATTTT. This codes for CASSPVFSGNTIYF.

A remark on this clonotype: The CDR3 end shows no conserved phenylalanine or tryptophan, and so a read error is likely. The chain uses TRBV4-2 and TRBJ2-7; the match to TRBD2 covers 14 bases. This CDR3 is built from 19 residues. Germline V gives CDR1 LGHNA, CDR2 YNFKEQ. V trimming: 0 bases; J trimming: 5 bases; junction bases outside the gene matches: 12. The CDR3 coding sequence is TGTGCCAGCAGCCAAGAGATAGGACTAGCGGGAGGTAGAGTTCACGAGCAGTACTCC. Protein product: CASSQEIGLAGGRVHEQYS.

Concerning this clonotype: Germline is not matched at one junction end, which may reflect a read error. The chain links TRBV10-3 to TRBJ2-3; the D gene is possibly TRBD2 (5 bases). CDR1 ENHRY and CDR2 SYGVKD come from the germline V gene. The CDR3 consists of 15 residues. The CDR3 DNA reads TGTGCCATCAGTACGGAGGTACTAGTCACAGATGCGCAGTATTTT. Translating it yields CAISTEVLVTDAQYF.